The clone carrying this T cell receptor (beta chain) was detected only a few times. One entry per CDR3 protein, called by TCRdb with MiXCR from the 5' RACE reads. The sample carries over 50,000 distinct CDR3 sequences, more than 20% recorded once. The source of this sequence is a female donor with breast cancer. Sequencing was performed on tumor-infiltrating naive CD4+ T cells sorted from the breast tumor. Noted subset: naive CD4+ T cells, CD4+CD45RA+CD25-.

The CDR3 sequence is CASSVAGMGEQFF. For the CDR3, the DNA is TGTGCCAGCAGCGTAGCTGGTATGGGTGAGCAGTTCTTC. This sequence joins TRBV9 and TRBJ2-1, with D uncertain. Germline CDR1 reads SGDLS; CDR2 reads YYNGEE. CDR3 length: 13 amino acids. V was shortened by 0 bases and J by 9 bases, with 10 bases between the two germline ends. The whole variable domain, filled in from reference TRBV9 and TRBJ2-1, reads DSGVTQTPKHLITATGQRVTLRCSPRSGDLSVYWYQQSLDQGLQFLIQYYNGEERAKGNILERFSAQQFPDLHSELNLSSLELGDSALYFCASSVAGMGEQFFGPGTRLTVL.